The 10 T cell receptor beta chains in this list originate from one sample, sequenced in a study of cytomegalovirus exposure and HLA in healthy donors. Profiled with immunoSEQ multiplex PCR; TCRdb holds only in-frame clones, not every one. This sample carries 150,000 to 200,000 clones, roughly 88% of them seen once, and the ten largest clones take approximately 1.5%. Sample: PBMCs. The receptors were sampled from a woman between 18 and 29 years old in good health and CMV-seronegative.

The chain links TRBV7-2 to TRBJ2-5, with D possibly TRBD2 on 6 matching bases. Trimming removed 1 base at V and 5 bases at J, with 14 bases between. CDR1 is SGHTA, CDR2 FQGNSA, per germline. The CDR3 loop spans 15 amino acids. The CDR3 region is CASSLEGGYMETQYF. CDR3 in DNA: TGTGCCAGCAGCTTAGAAGGAGGGTATATGGAGACCCAGTACTTC. The whole variable domain, filled in from reference TRBV7-2 and TRBJ2-5, reads GAGVSQSPSNKVTEKGKDVELRCDPISGHTALYWYRQSLGQGLEFLIYFQGNSAPDKSGLPSDRFSAERTGGSVSTLTIQRTQQEDSAVYLCASSLEGGYMETQYFGPGTRLLVL.

The chain combines TRBV4-1 with TRBJ1-2; a possible D gene is TRBD1 (5 bases). The CDR3 is made up of 16 amino acids. V was trimmed by 3 bases and J by 4 bases, leaving 18 bases between them. Germline V lookup: CDR1 MGHRA, CDR2 YSYEKL. CDR3: CASSHQAGGEVYGYTF. CDR3 DNA: TGCGCCAGCAGCCATCAGGCTGGAGGGGAGGTCTATGGCTACACCTTC.

The chain recombines TRBV9 with TRBJ2-5; D might be TRBD1 (7 bases). Germline V gene sequence: CDR1 SGDLS, CDR2 YYNGEE. V dropped 0 bases and J dropped 5 bases, with 17 bases sitting between them. This CDR3 has 16 amino acids. The CDR3 spells CASSVARQGGTETQYF. The CDR3 nucleotides are TGTGCCAGCAGCGTAGCTCGACAGGGAGGAACGGAGACCCAGTACTTC.

J is TRBJ2-5 and V is TRBV5-1; 9 nucleotides line up with TRBD2. Germline V gives CDR1 SGHRS, CDR2 YFSETQ. With V trimmed by 4 bases and J by 5 bases, 9 bases remained unmatched. This CDR3 region has 15 residues. For the CDR3, the DNA is TGCGCCAGCAGCGGGGGGTCGCTAGCGGGGGAGACCCAGTACTTC. Translating it yields CASSGGSLAGETQYF.

The chain combines TRBV6-4 with TRBJ2-3, with 7 bases aligning to TRBD1. Germline values: CDR1 MRHNA, CDR2 SNTAGT. Trimming cost V 6 bases and J 10 bases; bases outside gene matches: 10. CDR3 length: 13 amino acids. The CDR3 DNA reads TGTGCCAGCAGGGGACAGCCAGGGGGTGCGCAGTATTTT. This sequence encodes CASRGQPGGAQYF.

The rearrangement joins TRBV5-1 to TRBJ1-4; perhaps TRBD1 as D (5 bases). This CDR3 contains 15 residues. Looked up from germline, CDR1 is SGHRS and CDR2 is YFSETQ. Deletions cut 4 bases from V and 5 bases from J, with 15 bases between. The CDR3 coding sequence is TGCGCCAGCAGCGATCCCGGGACTGGAAATGAAAAACTGTTTTTT. Its translation: CASSDPGTGNEKLFF.

The J gene is TRBJ1-6, the V gene TRBV5-4; perhaps TRBD1 as D (5 bases). Germline V gene data show CDR1 as SGHNT and CDR2 as YYREEE (reference sequence). With 4 bases removed from V and 8 bases from J, the gap between germline ends came to 16 bases. This CDR3 has 15 residues. The CDR3 protein is CASSRGEVRDSPLHF. In DNA form, the CDR3 reads TGTGCCAGCAGCCGGGGGGAGGTACGCGATTCACCCCTCCACTTT.

The chain couples TRBV30 to TRBJ2-7; perhaps TRBD1 as D (5 bases). Germline V CDR1 and CDR2: GTSNPN, SVGIG (reference sequence). The CDR3 length is 13 residues. Trimming removed 4 bases at V and 4 bases at J, with 14 bases between. The CDR3 loop reads CAWNRGSGYEQYF. The CDR3 DNA sequence: TGTGCCTGGAATAGGGGAAGTGGGTACGAGCAGTACTTC.

The J gene is TRBJ2-7, the V gene TRBV2, with TRBD1 matching over 9 bases. The CDR3 covers 16 residues. Germline lookup yields CDR1 SNHLY and CDR2 FYNNEI. After removal of 7 bases from V and 4 bases from J, the junction contained 14 bases not matched to a gene. CDR3 nucleotide sequence: TGTGCCAGCAACCCAATAGAATTTGACAGGGGGTACGAGCAGTACTTC. This encodes CASNPIEFDRGYEQYF.

The chain carries TRBV6-5 and TRBJ1-3; maybe TRBD1 (6 bases). V lost 0 bases to trimming and J lost 4 bases, with 13 bases between them. This CDR3 has 16 amino acids. Germline CDR1 reads MNHEY; CDR2 reads SVGAGI. The CDR3 sequence is CASSYSRQVPGNTIYF. In nucleotides, the CDR3 is TGTGCCAGCAGTTACTCCCGACAGGTTCCCGGAAACACCATATATTTT.